This entry describes one TCR beta chain. The CDR3 is made up of 14 amino acids. J was trimmed by 10 bases and V by 2 bases; bases with no gene match: 2. CDR1 is SGHDT, CDR2 YYEEEE, per germline. This record comes from a study of blood T cell repertoires in COVID-19. Across the study: Nucleic acid was either cDNA or gDNA, and it came from T cells, B-cell-depleted T cells, or PBMCs.

Profiled with immunoSEQ multiplex PCR; TCRdb holds only in-frame clones, not every one. The sample includes over 200,000 clones, around nine tenths of them seen just once. Participants reported their clinical history, and cohort assignment relied on those reports. The sequenced sample consisted of PBMCs or T cells enriched from blood (not recorded which). The TCR sequence derives from a man between 25 and 39 years old who had recovered from COVID-19. This rearrangement joins TRBV5-6 to TRBJ1-6, with 11 bases identical to TRBD1. The CDR3 DNA is TGTGCCAGCAGCTTTGGGACAGGGGGATCACCCCTCCACTTT. This encodes CASSFGTGGSPLHF.